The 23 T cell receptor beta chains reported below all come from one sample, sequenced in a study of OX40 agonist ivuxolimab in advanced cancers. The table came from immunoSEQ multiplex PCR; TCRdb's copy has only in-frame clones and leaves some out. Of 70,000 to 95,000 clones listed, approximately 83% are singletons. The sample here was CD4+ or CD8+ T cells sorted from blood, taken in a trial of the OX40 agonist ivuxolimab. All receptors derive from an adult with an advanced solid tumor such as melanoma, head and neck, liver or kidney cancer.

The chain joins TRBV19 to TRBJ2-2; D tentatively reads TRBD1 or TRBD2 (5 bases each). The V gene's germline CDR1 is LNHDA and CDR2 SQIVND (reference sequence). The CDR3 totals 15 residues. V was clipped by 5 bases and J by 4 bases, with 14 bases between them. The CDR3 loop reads CASSEGQGSTGELFF. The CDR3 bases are TGTGCCAGTAGTGAGGGTCAGGGATCCACCGGGGAGCTGTTTTTT.

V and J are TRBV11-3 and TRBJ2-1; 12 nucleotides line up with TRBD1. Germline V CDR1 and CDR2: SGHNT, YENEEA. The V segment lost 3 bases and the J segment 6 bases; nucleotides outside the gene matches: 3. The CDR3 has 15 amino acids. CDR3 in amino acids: CASSLGQGAFNEQFF. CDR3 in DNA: TGTGCCAGCAGCTTGGGACAGGGGGCCTTCAATGAGCAGTTCTTC. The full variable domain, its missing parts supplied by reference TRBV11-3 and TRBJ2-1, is EAGVVQSPRYKIIEKKQPVAFWCNPISGHNTLYWYLQNLGQGPELLIRYENEEAVDDSQLPKDRFSAERLKGVDSTLKIQPAELGDSAVYLCASSLGQGAFNEQFFGPGTRLTVL.

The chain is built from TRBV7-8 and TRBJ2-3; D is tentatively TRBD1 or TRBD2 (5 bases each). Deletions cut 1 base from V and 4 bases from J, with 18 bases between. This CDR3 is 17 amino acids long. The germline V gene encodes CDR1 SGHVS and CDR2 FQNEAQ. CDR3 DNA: TGTGCCAGCAGCTTAGTGGGTGGGGGTAGGACGGCAGATACGCAGTATTTT. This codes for CASSLVGGGRTADTQYF.

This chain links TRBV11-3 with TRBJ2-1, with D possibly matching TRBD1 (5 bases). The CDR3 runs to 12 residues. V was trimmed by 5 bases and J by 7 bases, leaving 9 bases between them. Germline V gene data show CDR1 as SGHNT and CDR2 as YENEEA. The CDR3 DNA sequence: TGTGCCAGCAGCCCCAGGGAAAATGAGCAGTTCTTC. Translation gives CASSPRENEQFF.

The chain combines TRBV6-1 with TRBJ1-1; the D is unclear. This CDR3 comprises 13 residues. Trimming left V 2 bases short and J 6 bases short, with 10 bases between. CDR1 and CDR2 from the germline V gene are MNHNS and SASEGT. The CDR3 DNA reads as TGTGCCAGCAGTGAAACTTCATTATCTGAAGCTTTCTTT. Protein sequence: CASSETSLSEAFF.

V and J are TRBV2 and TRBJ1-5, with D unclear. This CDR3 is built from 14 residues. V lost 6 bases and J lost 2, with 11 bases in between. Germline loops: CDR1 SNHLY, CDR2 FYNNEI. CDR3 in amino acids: CASRGSSGNQPQHF. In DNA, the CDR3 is TGTGCCAGCAGAGGCTCAAGTGGCAATCAGCCCCAGCATTTT.

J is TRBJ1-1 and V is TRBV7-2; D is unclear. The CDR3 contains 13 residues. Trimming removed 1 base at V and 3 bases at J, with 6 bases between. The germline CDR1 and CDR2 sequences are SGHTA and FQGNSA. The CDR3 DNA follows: TGTGCCAGCAGCTTAGAACTATACACTGAAGCTTTCTTT. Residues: CASSLELYTEAFF. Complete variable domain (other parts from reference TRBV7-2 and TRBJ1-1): GAGVSQSPSNKVTEKGKDVELRCDPISGHTALYWYRQSLGQGLEFLIYFQGNSAPDKSGLPSDRFSAERTGGSVSTLTIQRTQQEDSAVYLCASSLELYTEAFFGQGTRLTVV.

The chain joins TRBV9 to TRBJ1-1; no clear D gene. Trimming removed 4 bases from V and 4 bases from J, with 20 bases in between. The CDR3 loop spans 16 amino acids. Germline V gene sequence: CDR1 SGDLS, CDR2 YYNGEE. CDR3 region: CASSTQSAGFGTEAFF. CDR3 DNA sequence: TGTGCCAGCAGCACTCAATCGGCTGGGTTCGGCACTGAAGCTTTCTTT.

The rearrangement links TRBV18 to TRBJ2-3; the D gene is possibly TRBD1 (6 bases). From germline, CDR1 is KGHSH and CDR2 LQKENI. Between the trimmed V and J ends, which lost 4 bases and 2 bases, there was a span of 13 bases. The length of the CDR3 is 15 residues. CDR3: CASSQNQGNTDTQYF. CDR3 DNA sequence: TGTGCCAGCTCACAAAACCAGGGGAACACAGATACGCAGTATTTT.

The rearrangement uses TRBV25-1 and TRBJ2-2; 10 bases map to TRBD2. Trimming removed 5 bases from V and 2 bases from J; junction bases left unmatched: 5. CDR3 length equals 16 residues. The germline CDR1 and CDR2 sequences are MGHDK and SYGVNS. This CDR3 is CASSHGLAANTGELFF. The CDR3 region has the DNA TGTGCCAGCAGTCACGGACTAGCGGCTAACACCGGGGAGCTGTTTTTT.

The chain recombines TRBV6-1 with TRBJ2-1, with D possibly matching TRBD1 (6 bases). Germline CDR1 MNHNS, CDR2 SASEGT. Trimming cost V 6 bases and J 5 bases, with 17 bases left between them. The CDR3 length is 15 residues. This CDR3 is CASSAVSGVNNEQFF. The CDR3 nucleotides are TGTGCCAGCAGCGCGGTTTCAGGGGTAAACAATGAGCAGTTCTTC.

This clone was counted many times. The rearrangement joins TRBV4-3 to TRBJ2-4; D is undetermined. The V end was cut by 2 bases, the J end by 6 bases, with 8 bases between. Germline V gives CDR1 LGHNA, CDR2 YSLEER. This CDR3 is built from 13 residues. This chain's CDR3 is CASSQTPGNIQYF. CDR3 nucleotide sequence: TGCGCCAGCAGCCAAACACCGGGAAACATTCAGTACTTC.

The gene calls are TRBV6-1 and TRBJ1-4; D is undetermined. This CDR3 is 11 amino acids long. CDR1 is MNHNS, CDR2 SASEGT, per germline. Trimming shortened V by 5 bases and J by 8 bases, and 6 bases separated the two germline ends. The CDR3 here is CASSFGEKLFF. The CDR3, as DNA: TGTGCCAGCAGTTTCGGAGAAAAACTGTTTTTT.

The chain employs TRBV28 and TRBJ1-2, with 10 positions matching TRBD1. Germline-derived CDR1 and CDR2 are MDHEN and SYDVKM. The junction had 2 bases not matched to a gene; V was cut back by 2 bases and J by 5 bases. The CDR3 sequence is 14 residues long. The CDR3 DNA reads TGTGCCAGCAGTTTAGACAGGGGGCTATATGGCTACACCTTC. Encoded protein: CASSLDRGLYGYTF.

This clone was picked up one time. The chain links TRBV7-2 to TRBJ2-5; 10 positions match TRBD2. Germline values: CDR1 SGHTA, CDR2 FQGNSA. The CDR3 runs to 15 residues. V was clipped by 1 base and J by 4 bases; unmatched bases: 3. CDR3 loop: CASSLGPSGGETQYF. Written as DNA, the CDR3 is TGTGCCAGCAGCTTAGGTCCTAGCGGGGGAGAGACCCAGTACTTC.

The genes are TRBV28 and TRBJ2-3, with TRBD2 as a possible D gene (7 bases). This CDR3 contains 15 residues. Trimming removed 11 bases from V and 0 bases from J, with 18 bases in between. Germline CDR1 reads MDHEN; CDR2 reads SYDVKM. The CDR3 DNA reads TGTGCCGGACAGCCGACTAGCCCCAGCACAGATACGCAGTATTTT. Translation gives CAGQPTSPSTDTQYF.

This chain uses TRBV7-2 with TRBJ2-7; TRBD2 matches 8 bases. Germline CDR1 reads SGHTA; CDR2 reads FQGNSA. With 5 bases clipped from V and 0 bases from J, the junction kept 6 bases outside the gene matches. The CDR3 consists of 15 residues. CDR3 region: CASSLGAGDSYEQYF. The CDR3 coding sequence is TGTGCCAGCAGCCTAGGAGCGGGGGACTCCTACGAGCAGTACTTC.

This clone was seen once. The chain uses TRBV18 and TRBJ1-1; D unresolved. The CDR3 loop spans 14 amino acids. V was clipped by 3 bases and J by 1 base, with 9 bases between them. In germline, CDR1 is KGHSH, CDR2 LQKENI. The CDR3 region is CASSPKTKNTEAFF. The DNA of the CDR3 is TGTGCCAGCTCACCCAAGACAAAGAACACTGAAGCTTTCTTT.

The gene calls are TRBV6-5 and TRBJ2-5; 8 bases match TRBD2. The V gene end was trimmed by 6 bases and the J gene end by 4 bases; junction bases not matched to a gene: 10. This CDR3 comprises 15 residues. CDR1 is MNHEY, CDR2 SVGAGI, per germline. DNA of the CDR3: TGTGCCAGCAGGGGAGGGAGGGCGGGAGGAGAGACCCAGTACTTC. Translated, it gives CASRGGRAGGETQYF.

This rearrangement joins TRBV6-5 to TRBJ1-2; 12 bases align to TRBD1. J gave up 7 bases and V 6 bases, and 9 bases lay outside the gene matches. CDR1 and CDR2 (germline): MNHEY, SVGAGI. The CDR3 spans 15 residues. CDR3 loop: CASRGQGAYEGGYTF. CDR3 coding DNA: TGTGCCAGCAGGGGACAGGGGGCTTATGAAGGTGGCTACACCTTC.

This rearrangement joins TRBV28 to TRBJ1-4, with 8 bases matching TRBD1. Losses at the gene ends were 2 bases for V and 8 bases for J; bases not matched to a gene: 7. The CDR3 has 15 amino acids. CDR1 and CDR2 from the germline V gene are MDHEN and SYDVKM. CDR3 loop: CASSLVGQAWEKLFF. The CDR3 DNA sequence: TGTGCCAGCAGTTTAGTGGGACAGGCTTGGGAAAAACTGTTTTTT.

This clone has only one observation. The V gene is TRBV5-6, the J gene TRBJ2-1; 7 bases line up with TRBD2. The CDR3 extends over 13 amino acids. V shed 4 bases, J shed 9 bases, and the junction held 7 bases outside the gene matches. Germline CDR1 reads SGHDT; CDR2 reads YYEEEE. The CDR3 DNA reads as TGTGCCAGCAGCCGTCTTTCGGGAGGTGAGCAGTTCTTC. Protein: CASSRLSGGEQFF.

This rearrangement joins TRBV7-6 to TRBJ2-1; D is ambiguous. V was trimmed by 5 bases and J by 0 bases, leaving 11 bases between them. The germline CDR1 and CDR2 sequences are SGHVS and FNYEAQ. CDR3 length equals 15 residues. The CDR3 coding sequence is TGTGCCAGCAGCCGAGCCAGGAGCTCCTACAATGAGCAGTTCTTC. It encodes CASSRARSSYNEQFF.